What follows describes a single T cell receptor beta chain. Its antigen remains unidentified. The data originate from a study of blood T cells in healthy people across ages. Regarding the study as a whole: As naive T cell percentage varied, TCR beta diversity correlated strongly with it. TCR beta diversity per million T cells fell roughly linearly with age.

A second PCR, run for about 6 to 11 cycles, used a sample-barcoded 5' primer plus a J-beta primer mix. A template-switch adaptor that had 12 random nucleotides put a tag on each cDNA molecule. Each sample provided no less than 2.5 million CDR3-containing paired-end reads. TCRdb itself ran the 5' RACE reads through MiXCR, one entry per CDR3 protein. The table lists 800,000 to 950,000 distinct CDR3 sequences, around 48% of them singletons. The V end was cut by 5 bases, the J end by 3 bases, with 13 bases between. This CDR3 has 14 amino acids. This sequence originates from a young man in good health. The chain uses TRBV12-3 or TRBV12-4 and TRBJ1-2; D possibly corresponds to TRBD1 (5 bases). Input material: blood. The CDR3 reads CASSPWGGDYGYTF. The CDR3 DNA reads TGTGCCAGCAGTCCTTGGGGGGGTGACTATGGCTACACCTTC.